This entry is about one TCR beta chain. Method: immunoSEQ multiplex PCR; TCRdb's copy keeps in-frame clones and lacks some. This sample has about 240,000 clones, with roughly nine tenths found just once. This specimen belongs to a study of blood T cell repertoires in COVID-19. Study-wide background: The United States, Italy and Spain were the sources of the acute and convalescent COVID-19 samples.

In germline, CDR1 is SNHLY, CDR2 FYNNEI. CDR3 length: 15 amino acids. The V gene end was trimmed by 5 bases and the J gene end by 6 bases; junction bases not matched to a gene: 5. This rearrangement joins TRBV2 to TRBJ2-2; 11 bases map to TRBD2. The sequencing input was peripheral blood. The receptor's source is a woman aged 45-65 years with COVID-19, enrolled during active disease. CDR3 loop: CASSSSGGPSGELFF. As DNA, the CDR3 is TGTGCCAGCAGTTCTAGCGGGGGGCCATCCGGGGAGCTGTTTTTT.